This passage covers 14 T cell receptor beta chains from one sample sequenced in a study of blood T cell repertoires in COVID-19. This table comes from immunoSEQ multiplex PCR, and its TCRdb copy is limited to in-frame clones, with some not included. Of some 340,000 clones listed, about 85% are singletons. Input material: peripheral blood. These receptors came from a woman aged 18-30 years with acute or convalescent COVID-19.

This clone was seen only a few times. The chain has TRBV28 and TRBJ2-3; D not resolved. V gave up 6 bases and J gave up 1 base, with 5 bases separating them. The CDR3 is 12 amino acids. CDR1 is MDHEN and CDR2 is SYDVKM in the germline V gene. CDR3: CASSQGTDTQYF. The CDR3 DNA reads as TGTGCCAGCAGCCAGGGCACAGATACGCAGTATTTT. Full variable domain (remainder filled in from reference TRBV28 and TRBJ2-3): DVKVTQSSRYLVKRTGEKVFLECVQDMDHENMFWYRQDPGLGLRLIYFSYDVKMKEKGDIPEGYSVSREKKERFSLILESASTNQTSMYLCASSQGTDTQYFGPGTRLTVL.

V usage is TRBV9 and J usage is TRBJ2-3; maybe TRBD1 (8 bases). Trimming took off 1 base at V and 3 bases at J, with 12 bases between the two ends. The CDR3 has 15 residues. Germline V gene data show CDR1 as SGDLS and CDR2 as YYNGEE. The CDR3 nucleotides are TGTGCCAGCAGCGTAACAGGGGGAGGGACAGATACGCAGTATTTT. Its protein product is CASSVTGGGTDTQYF.

This clone was seen a few times. The CDR3 DNA reads TGTGCCAGCAGCGTAGAGGTGGGGGCGGAGCAGTACTTC. This encodes CASSVEVGAEQYF. The rearrangement joins TRBV9 to TRBJ2-7, with D tentatively TRBD1 (6 bases). With 0 bases removed from V and 7 bases from J, the gap between germline ends came to 11 bases. The CDR3 sequence is 13 residues long. From germline, CDR1 is SGDLS and CDR2 YYNGEE.

This clone has a handful of counts. CDR3 protein: CASSFLSYRDTEAFF. The CDR3 nucleotides read TGTGCCAGCAGTTTTTTGTCATACCGGGACACTGAAGCTTTCTTT. The gene calls are TRBV28 and TRBJ1-1; D remains ambiguous. Germline-derived CDR1 and CDR2 are MDHEN and SYDVKM. V gave up 3 bases and J gave up 3 bases, with 14 bases separating them. The CDR3 consists of 15 residues. Full variable domain (outside the CDR3, taken from reference TRBV28 and TRBJ1-1): DVKVTQSSRYLVKRTGEKVFLECVQDMDHENMFWYRQDPGLGLRLIYFSYDVKMKEKGDIPEGYSVSREKKERFSLILESASTNQTSMYLCASSFLSYRDTEAFFGQGTRLTVV.

The genes are TRBV11-2 and TRBJ1-5, with 8 bases fitting TRBD1. CDR1 is SGHAT and CDR2 is FQNNGV in the germline V gene. J was trimmed by 2 bases and V by 4 bases; bases with no gene match: 10. This CDR3 spans 17 amino acids. CDR3 loop: CASSSGTGTGRNQPQHF. The CDR3, as DNA: TGTGCCAGCAGCTCCGGGACAGGTACCGGCCGCAATCAGCCCCAGCATTTT.

The chain employs TRBV11-2 and TRBJ2-1; no clear D. This CDR3 is built from 16 residues. Trimming removed 4 bases from V and 0 bases from J, with 13 bases in between. Germline assignment: CDR1 SGHAT and CDR2 FQNNGV. The CDR3 sequence is CASSSGFFLSYNEQFF. DNA of the CDR3: TGTGCCAGCAGCTCCGGGTTTTTCCTCTCCTACAATGAGCAGTTCTTC.

This clone has more than one count but fewer than ten. The rearrangement uses TRBV23-1 and TRBJ1-6; D is unclear. TRBV23-1 is identified as an open reading frame with a role that is uncertain. CDR3 size: 14 residues. Between the trimmed V and J ends, which lost 2 bases and 8 bases, there was a span of 10 bases. DNA of the CDR3: TGCGCCAGCAGTCAACCTAAAGAGGATTCACCCCTCCACTTT. Translating it yields CASSQPKEDSPLHF.

The chain links TRBV7-3 to TRBJ2-7; D possibly corresponds to TRBD1 (6 bases). Trimming cost V 5 bases and J 2 bases, with 16 bases left between them. Germline V lookup: CDR1 SGHTA, CDR2 FQGTGA. This CDR3 comprises 15 residues. The CDR3 DNA sequence: TGTGCCAGCAGCCGAATGGGACAATTCCCCTACGAGCAGTACTTC. Translated, it gives CASSRMGQFPYEQYF.

The rearrangement links TRBV12-3 or TRBV12-4 to TRBJ2-5; 7 nucleotides line up with TRBD2. The CDR3 has 13 amino acids. Trimming at V came to 5 bases and at J to 7 bases, leaving 7 bases not matched to a gene. CDR3 DNA: TGTGCCAGCAGTCAACTAGCGCTGGGGACCCAGTACTTC. It is translated as CASSQLALGTQYF.

The chain has TRBV19 and TRBJ2-3; 10 positions agree with TRBD2. This CDR3 contains 16 residues. In germline, CDR1 is LNHDA, CDR2 SQIVND (reference sequence). Losses at the gene ends were 10 bases for V and 4 bases for J; bases not matched to a gene: 14. CDR3 region: CATQIGSGGAPDTQYF. In DNA, the CDR3 is TGTGCCACCCAAATCGGCAGCGGGGGGGCCCCAGATACGCAGTATTTT.

In this sample, this clone turned up once. The chain recombines TRBV19 with TRBJ2-5; 9 bases match TRBD2. The CDR3 is made up of 16 amino acids. V shed 8 bases, J shed 4 bases, and the junction held 14 bases outside the gene matches. Looked up from germline, CDR1 is LNHDA and CDR2 is SQIVND (reference sequence). CDR3 sequence (DNA): TGTGCCAGTGCCGCTAGCGGGGCTCTGCATCGAGAGACCCAGTACTTC. It yields the protein CASAASGALHRETQYF.

V is TRBV18 and J is TRBJ1-4, with 9 bases that match TRBD1. V trimming: 6 bases; J trimming: 6 bases; junction bases outside the gene matches: 5. This CDR3 comprises 14 residues. From germline, CDR1 is KGHSH and CDR2 LQKENI. The CDR3 region has the DNA TGTGCCAGCTCCGACCGGGACAGGGATGAAAAACTGTTTTTT. This encodes CASSDRDRDEKLFF.

About this clone itself: The same CDR3 can be traced to other DNA sequences in this sample. V is TRBV5-1 and J is TRBJ1-1; a possible D gene is TRBD1 (5 bases). Per germline, CDR1 SGHRS and CDR2 YFSETQ. Trimming pared 0 bases from V and 1 base from J, leaving 10 bases between. This CDR3 contains 15 residues. The CDR3 DNA sequence: TGCGCCAGCAGCTTGGATGGGCAGGGGAACACTGAAGCTTTCTTT. Amino acids: CASSLDGQGNTEAFF.

The chain couples TRBV12-5 to TRBJ2-7; D may be TRBD1 (6 bases). The CDR3 sequence is 15 residues long. V shed 10 bases and J shed 4 bases, with 23 bases lying between them. In germline, CDR1 is LGHNT, CDR2 FRNRAP. The CDR3 bases are TGTGCTACTTTGGGGTTCGGGACATTCAAGTACGAGCAGTACTTC. This gives the protein CATLGFGTFKYEQYF. Combining the CDR3 with reference TRBV12-5 and TRBJ2-7 gives the whole variable domain DARVTQTPRHKVTEMGQEVTMRCQPILGHNTVFWYRQTMMQGLELLAYFRNRAPLDDSGMPKDRFSAEMPDATLATLKIQPSEPRDSAVYFCATLGFGTFKYEQYFGPGTRLTVT.